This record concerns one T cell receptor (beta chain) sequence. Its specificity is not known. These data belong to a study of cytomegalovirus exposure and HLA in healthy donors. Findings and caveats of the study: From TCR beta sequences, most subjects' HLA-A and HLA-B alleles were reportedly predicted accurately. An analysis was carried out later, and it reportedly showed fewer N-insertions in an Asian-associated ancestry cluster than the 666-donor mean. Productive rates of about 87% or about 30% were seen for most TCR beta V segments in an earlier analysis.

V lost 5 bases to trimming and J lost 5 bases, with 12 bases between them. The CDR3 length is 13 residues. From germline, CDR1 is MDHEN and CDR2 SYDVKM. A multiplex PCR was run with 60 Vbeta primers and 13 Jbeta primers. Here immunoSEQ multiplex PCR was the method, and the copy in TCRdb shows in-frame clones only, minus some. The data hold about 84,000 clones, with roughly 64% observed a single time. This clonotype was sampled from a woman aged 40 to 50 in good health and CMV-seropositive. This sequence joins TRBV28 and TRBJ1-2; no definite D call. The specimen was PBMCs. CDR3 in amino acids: CASSGGNQYGYTF. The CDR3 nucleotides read TGTGCCAGCAGTGGAGGGAATCAATATGGCTACACCTTC.